A selection of T cell receptor beta chains follows, all from one sample in a study of identifying expanded T cells in peripheral blood. The protocol was immunoSEQ multiplex PCR, while the TCRdb copy is restricted to in-frame clones and leaves out a portion. The sample records around 81,000 clones, roughly 81% being singletons. The sample consisted of blood. Receptors originate from a person aged 18 to 75 in good health. CDR3s include the opening cysteine and the closing phenylalanine or tryptophan. D genes are given only for firm matches. Clone size, where shown, is once, few, many, or a class for clones that have expanded.

V: TRBV5-4
J: TRBJ1-1
size: -
D: -
CDR3: CASSLGLGTEAFF
DNA: TGTGCCAGCAGCTTAGGCCTGGGGACTGAAGCTTTCTTT

V: TRBV5-1
J: TRBJ1-6
size: -
D: TRBD1
CDR3: CASSLGTGGNNSPLHF
DNA: TGCGCCAGCAGCCTGGGGACAGGGGGGAATAATTCACCCCTCCACTTT

V: TRBV5-1
J: TRBJ2-5
size: -
D: TRBD2
CDR3: CASRTSGLQETQYF
DNA: TGCGCCAGCAGGACTAGCGGGCTTCAAGAGACCCAGTACTTC

V: TRBV11-1
J: TRBJ1-1
size: -
D: -
CDR3: CASSLDGRGKAFF
DNA: TGTGCCAGCAGCCTCGACGGAAGAGGTAAAGCTTTCTTT

V: TRBV6-5
J: TRBJ1-1
size: -
D: -
CDR3: CASSYIGGSEAFF
DNA: TGTGCCAGCAGTTATATTGGGGGGAGTGAAGCTTTCTTT

V: TRBV7-6
J: TRBJ1-3
size: -
D: -
CDR3: CASSLLGNSGNTIYF
DNA: TGTGCCAGCAGCTTACTCGGCAACTCTGGAAACACCATATATTTT

V: TRBV6-6
J: TRBJ1-1
size: once
D: TRBD1
CDR3: CASSGTDRSNTEAFF
DNA: TGTGCCAGCAGTGGAACGGACAGGTCCAACACTGAAGCTTTCTTT

V: TRBV7-9
J: TRBJ1-1
size: -
D: TRBD1
CDR3: CASSPGTGSERTEAFF
DNA: TGTGCCAGCAGCCCCGGGACAGGGTCGGAGAGGACTGAAGCTTTCTTT

V: TRBV6-1
J: TRBJ1-2
size: -
D: -
CDR3: CASSPGSYHYGYTF
DNA: TGTGCCAGCAGTCCCGGGTCGTATCACTATGGCTACACCTTC

V: TRBV25-1
J: TRBJ2-7
size: -
D: -
CDR3: CASSESGGHEQYF
DNA: TGTGCCAGCAGTGAATCCGGGGGACACGAGCAGTACTTC

V: TRBV9
J: TRBJ2-3
size: -
D: TRBD1
CDR3: CASSEQGSHSTDTQYF
DNA: TGTGCCAGCAGCGAACAGGGGAGCCATAGCACAGATACGCAGTATTTT

V: TRBV2
J: TRBJ2-5
size: -
D: -
CDR3: CASAYQETQYF
DNA: TGTGCCAGCGCTTATCAAGAGACCCAGTACTTC

V: TRBV6-5
J: TRBJ1-1
size: few
D: -
CDR3: CASSFQMNTEAFF
DNA: TGTGCCAGCAGTTTCCAGATGAACACTGAAGCTTTCTTT

V: TRBV30
J: TRBJ1-1
size: -
D: -
CDR3: CAWSPRTDEAFF
DNA: TGTGCCTGGAGTCCCCGGACAGATGAAGCTTTCTTT

V: TRBV27
J: TRBJ1-2
size: few
D: -
CDR3: CASSLSGLEYGYTF
DNA: TGTGCCAGCAGTTTATCAGGGTTGGAGTATGGCTACACCTTC

V: TRBV5-6
J: TRBJ2-7
size: -
D: -
CDR3: CASSLSRGLYEQYF
DNA: TGTGCCAGCAGCTTATCCCGGGGCTTATACGAGCAGTACTTC

V: TRBV5-1
J: TRBJ1-2
size: -
D: -
CDR3: CASSLLGIYGYTF
DNA: TGCGCCAGCAGCTTGCTAGGGATCTATGGCTACACCTTC

V: TRBV11-3
J: TRBJ2-1
size: once
D: -
CDR3: CASSLDPGNEQFF
DNA: TGTGCCAGCAGCTTAGATCCAGGAAATGAGCAGTTCTTC

V: TRBV5-1
J: TRBJ2-1
size: -
D: TRBD1
CDR3: CASSLQGNNNEQFF
DNA: TGCGCCAGCAGCTTACAGGGGAATAACAATGAGCAGTTCTTC

V: TRBV30
J: TRBJ1-2
size: few
D: -
CDR3: CAWSVGPTGGYTF
DNA: TGTGCCTGGAGTGTAGGTCCGACAGGAGGCTACACCTTC

V: TRBV9
J: TRBJ2-1
size: -
D: TRBD1
CDR3: CASSGAPGRGSYNEQFF
DNA: TGTGCCAGCAGCGGAGCCCCGGGCAGGGGGTCCTACAATGAGCAGTTCTTC

V: TRBV10-3
J: TRBJ1-1
size: -
D: -
CDR3: CAISRGGGTRNTEAFF
DNA: TGTGCCATCAGCCGAGGGGGGGGGACGAGGAACACTGAAGCTTTCTTT

V: TRBV4-3
J: TRBJ1-2
size: -
D: -
CDR3: CASSQAWAPVARRGYTF
DNA: TGCGCCAGCAGCCAAGCCTGGGCCCCGGTCGCTCGTCGTGGCTACACCTTC

V: TRBV6-6
J: TRBJ2-5
size: -
D: -
CDR3: CASSYSMDRVTQYF
DNA: TGTGCCAGCAGTTACTCGATGGACAGAGTGACCCAGTACTTC

V: TRBV15
J: TRBJ2-5
size: -
D: -
CDR3: CATSRDHGTQYF
DNA: TGTGCCACCAGCAGGGACCACGGGACCCAGTACTTC

V: TRBV2
J: TRBJ1-5
size: -
D: -
CDR3: CASLLNRDYNQPQHF
DNA: TGTGCCAGCCTTCTTAACAGGGACTACAATCAGCCCCAGCATTTT

V: TRBV11-2
J: TRBJ1-2
size: -
D: TRBD1
CDR3: CASSLQTRTGGSYGYTF
DNA: TGTGCCAGCAGCTTACAGACCAGAACAGGGGGCTCATATGGCTACACCTTC

V: TRBV7-8
J: TRBJ2-7
size: -
D: -
CDR3: CASSLRRMGYEQYF
DNA: TGTGCCAGCAGCCTACGGAGGATGGGCTACGAGCAGTACTTC

V: TRBV19
J: TRBJ2-6
size: -
D: -
CDR3: CASSIAGNSGANVLTF
DNA: TGTGCCAGTAGTATAGCAGGGAACTCTGGGGCCAACGTCCTGACTTTC

V: TRBV28
J: TRBJ2-7
size: -
D: -
CDR3: CASSPRTLREQYF
DNA: TGTGCCAGCAGTCCCCGGACTCTTCGCGAGCAGTACTTC

V: TRBV5-6
J: TRBJ2-7
size: -
D: TRBD2
CDR3: CATRSSGGGYEQYF
DNA: TGTGCCACCCGTTCGAGCGGGGGGGGCTACGAGCAGTACTTC

V: TRBV4-1
J: TRBJ2-1
size: -
D: -
CDR3: CASSQDRGPINEQFF
DNA: TGCGCCAGCAGCCAAGATCGGGGGCCAATCAATGAGCAGTTCTTC

V: TRBV15
J: TRBJ2-3
size: -
D: -
CDR3: CATSRDPSDTQYF
DNA: TGTGCCACCAGCAGAGATCCGTCGGATACGCAGTATTTT

V: TRBV2
J: TRBJ1-1
size: -
D: -
CDR3: CASSREVNTEAFF
DNA: TGTGCCAGCAGTCGGGAAGTGAACACTGAAGCTTTCTTT